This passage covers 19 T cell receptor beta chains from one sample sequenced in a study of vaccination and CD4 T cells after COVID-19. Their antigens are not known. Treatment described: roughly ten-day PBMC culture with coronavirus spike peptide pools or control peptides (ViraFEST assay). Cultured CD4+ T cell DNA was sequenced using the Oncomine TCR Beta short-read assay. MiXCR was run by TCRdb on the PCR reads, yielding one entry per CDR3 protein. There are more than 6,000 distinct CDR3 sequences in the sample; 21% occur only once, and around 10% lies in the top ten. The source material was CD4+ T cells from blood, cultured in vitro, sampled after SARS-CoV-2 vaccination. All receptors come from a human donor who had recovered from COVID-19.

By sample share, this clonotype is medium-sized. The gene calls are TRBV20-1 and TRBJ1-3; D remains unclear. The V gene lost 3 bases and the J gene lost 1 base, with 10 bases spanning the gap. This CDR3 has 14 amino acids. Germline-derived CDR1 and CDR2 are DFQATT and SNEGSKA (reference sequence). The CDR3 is CSASIGQSGNTIYF. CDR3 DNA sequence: TGCAGTGCTAGTATCGGTCAATCTGGAAACACCATATATTTT.

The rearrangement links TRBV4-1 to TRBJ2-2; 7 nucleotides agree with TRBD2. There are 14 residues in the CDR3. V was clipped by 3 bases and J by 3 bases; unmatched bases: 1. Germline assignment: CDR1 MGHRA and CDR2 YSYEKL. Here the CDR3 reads CASSQGGDTGELFF. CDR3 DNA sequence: TGCGCCAGCAGCCAGGGGGGGGACACCGGGGAGCTGTTTTTT.

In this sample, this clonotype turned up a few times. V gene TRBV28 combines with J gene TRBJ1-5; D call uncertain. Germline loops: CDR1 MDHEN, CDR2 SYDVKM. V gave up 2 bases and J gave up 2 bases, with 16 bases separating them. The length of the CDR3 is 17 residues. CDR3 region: CASSLTGRRLGNQPQHF. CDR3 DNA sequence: TGTGCCAGCAGTTTAACGGGCAGGAGGCTGGGCAATCAGCCCCAGCATTTT.

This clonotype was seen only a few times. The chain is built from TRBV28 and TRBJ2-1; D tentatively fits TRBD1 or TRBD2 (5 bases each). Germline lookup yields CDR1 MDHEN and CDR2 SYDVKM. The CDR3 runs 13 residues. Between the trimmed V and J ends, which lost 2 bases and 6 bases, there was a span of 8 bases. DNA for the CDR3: TGTGCCAGCAGTTTAAAGGGACGCAATGAGCAGTTCTTC. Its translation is CASSLKGRNEQFF.

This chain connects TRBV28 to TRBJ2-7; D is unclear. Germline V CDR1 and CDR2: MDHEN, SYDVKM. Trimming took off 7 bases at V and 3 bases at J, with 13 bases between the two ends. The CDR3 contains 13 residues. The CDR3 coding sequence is TGTGCCAGCAATCCCAGGCTCCTCTACGAGCAGTACTTC. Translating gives CASNPRLLYEQYF.

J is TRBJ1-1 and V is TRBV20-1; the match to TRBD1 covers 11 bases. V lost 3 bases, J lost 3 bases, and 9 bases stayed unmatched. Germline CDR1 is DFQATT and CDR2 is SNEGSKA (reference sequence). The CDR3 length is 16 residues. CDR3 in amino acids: CSARGGQGARYTEAFF. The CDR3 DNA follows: TGCAGTGCTAGGGGAGGACAGGGGGCGCGGTACACTGAAGCTTTCTTT.

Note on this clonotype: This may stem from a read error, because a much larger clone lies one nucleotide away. CDR3 sequence reads: CASSPRTTRPSHNEQFF. As DNA, the CDR3 is TGCGCCAGCAGCCCACGGACTACCCGACCCTCCCACAATGAGCAGTTCTTC. V usage is TRBV4-1 and J usage is TRBJ2-1, with D maybe TRBD2 (6 bases). Germline values: CDR1 MGHRA, CDR2 YSYEKL. This CDR3 is 17 amino acids long.

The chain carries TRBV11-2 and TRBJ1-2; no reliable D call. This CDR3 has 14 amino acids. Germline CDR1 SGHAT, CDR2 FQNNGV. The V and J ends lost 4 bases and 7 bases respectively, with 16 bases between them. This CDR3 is CASSSTAGIGGYTF. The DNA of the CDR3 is TGTGCCAGCAGCTCTACCGCGGGGATAGGTGGCTACACCTTC.

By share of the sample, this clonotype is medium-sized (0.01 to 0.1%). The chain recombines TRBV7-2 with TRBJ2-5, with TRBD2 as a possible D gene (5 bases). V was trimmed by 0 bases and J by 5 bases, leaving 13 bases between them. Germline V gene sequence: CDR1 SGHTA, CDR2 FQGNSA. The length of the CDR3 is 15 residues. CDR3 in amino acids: CASSLAEADWETQYF. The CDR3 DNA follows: TGTGCCAGCAGCTTAGCGGAGGCGGACTGGGAGACCCAGTACTTC.

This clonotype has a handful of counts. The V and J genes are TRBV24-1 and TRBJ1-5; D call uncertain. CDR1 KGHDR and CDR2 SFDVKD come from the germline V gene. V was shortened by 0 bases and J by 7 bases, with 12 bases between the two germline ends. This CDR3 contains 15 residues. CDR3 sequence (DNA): TGTGCCACCAGTGATTTGAGGAGTTTGTACCAGCCCCAGCATTTT. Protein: CATSDLRSLYQPQHF.

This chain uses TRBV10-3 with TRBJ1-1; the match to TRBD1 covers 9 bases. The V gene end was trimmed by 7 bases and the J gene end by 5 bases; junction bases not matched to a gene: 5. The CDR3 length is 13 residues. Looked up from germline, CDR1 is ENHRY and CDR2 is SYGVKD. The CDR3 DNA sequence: TGTGCCATCATGGGACAGGGTAGGACTGAAGCTTTCTTT. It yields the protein CAIMGQGRTEAFF.

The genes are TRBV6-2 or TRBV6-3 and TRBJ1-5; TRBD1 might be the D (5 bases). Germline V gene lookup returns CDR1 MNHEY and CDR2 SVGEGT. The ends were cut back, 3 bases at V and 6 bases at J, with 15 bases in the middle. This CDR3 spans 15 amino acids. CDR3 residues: CASSYHVPGTQPQHF. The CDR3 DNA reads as TGTGCCAGCAGTTATCATGTCCCGGGGACTCAGCCCCAGCATTTT.

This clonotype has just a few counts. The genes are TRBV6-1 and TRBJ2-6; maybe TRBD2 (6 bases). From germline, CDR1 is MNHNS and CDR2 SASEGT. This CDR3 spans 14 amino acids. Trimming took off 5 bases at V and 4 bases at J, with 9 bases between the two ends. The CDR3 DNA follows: TGTGCCAGCAGTCTAGCGTCCGGGGCCAACGTCCTGACTTTC. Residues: CASSLASGANVLTF.

The CDR3 sequence: CSAREGGLTEAFF. CDR3 bases: TGCAGTGCTAGAGAGGGGGGATTGACTGAAGCTTTCTTT. The rearrangement joins TRBV20-1 to TRBJ1-1, with TRBD1 as a possible D gene (5 bases). V gave up 0 bases and J gave up 5 bases, with 10 bases separating them. The CDR3 length is 13 residues. From germline, CDR1 is DFQATT and CDR2 SNEGSKA (reference sequence).

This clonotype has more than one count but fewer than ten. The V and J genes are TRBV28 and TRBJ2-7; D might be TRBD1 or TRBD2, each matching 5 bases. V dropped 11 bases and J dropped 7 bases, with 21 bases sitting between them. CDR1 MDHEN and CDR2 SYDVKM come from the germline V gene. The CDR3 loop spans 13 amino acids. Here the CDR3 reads CAGAGTPAREQYF. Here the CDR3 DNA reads TGTGCCGGCGCCGGGACCCCGGCGAGGGAGCAGTACTTC.

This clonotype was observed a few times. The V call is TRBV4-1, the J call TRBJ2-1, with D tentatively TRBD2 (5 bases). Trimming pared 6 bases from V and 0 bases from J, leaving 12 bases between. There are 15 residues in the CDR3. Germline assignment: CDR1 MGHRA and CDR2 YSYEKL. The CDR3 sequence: CASRQDSSSYNEQFF. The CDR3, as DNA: TGCGCCAGCAGGCAGGACTCGAGCTCCTACAATGAGCAGTTCTTC.

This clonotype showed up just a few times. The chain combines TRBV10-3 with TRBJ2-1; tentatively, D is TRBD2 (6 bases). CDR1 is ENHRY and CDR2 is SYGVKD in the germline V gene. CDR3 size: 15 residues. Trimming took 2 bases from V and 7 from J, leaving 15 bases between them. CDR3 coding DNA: TGTGCCATCAGTGAGGGGGTCGGGAGTGGTAATGAGCAGTTCTTC. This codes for CAISEGVGSGNEQFF.

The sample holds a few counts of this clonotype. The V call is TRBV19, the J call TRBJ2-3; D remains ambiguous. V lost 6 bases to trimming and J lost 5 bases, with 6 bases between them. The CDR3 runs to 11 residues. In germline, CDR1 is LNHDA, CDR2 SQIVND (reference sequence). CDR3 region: CASRSGDTQYF. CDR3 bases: TGTGCCAGTAGGAGTGGAGATACGCAGTATTTT.

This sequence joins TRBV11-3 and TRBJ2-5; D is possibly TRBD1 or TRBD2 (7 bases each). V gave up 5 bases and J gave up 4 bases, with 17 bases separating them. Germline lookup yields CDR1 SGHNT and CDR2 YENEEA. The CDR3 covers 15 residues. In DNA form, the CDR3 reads TGTGCCAGCAGCCCCCCAGGGGGGAGGGGAGAGACCCAGTACTTC. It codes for CASSPPGGRGETQYF.